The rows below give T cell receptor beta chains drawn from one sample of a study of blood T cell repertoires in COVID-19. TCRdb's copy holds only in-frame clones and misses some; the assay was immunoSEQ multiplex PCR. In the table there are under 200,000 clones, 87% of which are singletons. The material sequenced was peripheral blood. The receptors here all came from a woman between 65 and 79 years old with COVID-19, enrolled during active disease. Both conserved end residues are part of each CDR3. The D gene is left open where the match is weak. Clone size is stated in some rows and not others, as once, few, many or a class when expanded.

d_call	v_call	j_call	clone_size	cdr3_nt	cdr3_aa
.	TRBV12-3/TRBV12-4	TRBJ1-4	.	TGTGCCAGCACCGCAGCAACTAATGAAAAACTGTTTTTT	CASTAATNEKLFF
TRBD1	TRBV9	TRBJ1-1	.	TGTGCCAGCAGCGTATTAGAGGGGGCTGGTACTGAAGCTTTCTTT	CASSVLEGAGTEAFF
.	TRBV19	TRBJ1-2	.	TGTGCCAGTAGTATAGGGGCTCGATTGGACTATGGCTACACCTTC	CASSIGARLDYGYTF
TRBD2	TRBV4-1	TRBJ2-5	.	TGCGCCAGCAGCCAACAAGCAAGCGGGGGACTCCAAGAGACCCAGTACTTC	CASSQQASGGLQETQYF
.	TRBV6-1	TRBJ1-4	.	TGTGCCACGGCCAAGGGAGGGGCGGCTAATGAAAAACTGTTTTTT	CATAKGGAANEKLFF
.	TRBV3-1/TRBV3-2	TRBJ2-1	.	TGTGCCAGCAGCCCGCGCGAGGGTGAGCAGTTCTTC	CASSPREGEQFF
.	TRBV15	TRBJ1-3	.	TGTGCCACCAGCAGACGACAGAGAAGCTCTGGAAACACCATATATTTT	CATSRRQRSSGNTIYF
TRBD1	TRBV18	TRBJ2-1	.	TGTGCCAGCTCACAGGGGGCCCACAATGAGCAGTTCTTC	CASSQGAHNEQFF
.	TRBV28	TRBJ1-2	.	TGTGCCAGCAGTTTATCGCGAGGGTTTGGCTACACCTTC	CASSLSRGFGYTF
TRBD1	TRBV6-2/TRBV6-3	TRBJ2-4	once	TGTGCCAGCAGCCCCACAGGGGGAAACATTCAGTACTTC	CASSPTGGNIQYF
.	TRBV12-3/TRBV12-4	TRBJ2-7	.	TGTGCCAGCAGTTTAGACAGGGTGGGCGAGCAGTACTTC	CASSLDRVGEQYF
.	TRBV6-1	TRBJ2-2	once	TGTGCCAGCAGTGAGTTAAACAGAAGCACCGGGGAGCTGTTTTTT	CASSELNRSTGELFF
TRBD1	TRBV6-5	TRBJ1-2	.	TGTGCCGTCCAGGGGGCGCGGAACTATGGCTACACCTTC	CAVQGARNYGYTF
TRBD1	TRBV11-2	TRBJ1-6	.	TGTGCCAGCAGCTTAGGGGGACAGGGAGGTGAATCACCCCTCCACTTT	CASSLGGQGGESPLHF
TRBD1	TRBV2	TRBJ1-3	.	TGTGCCAGCAGTGATGACAGGGTGTTCTCTGGAAACACCATATATTTT	CASSDDRVFSGNTIYF
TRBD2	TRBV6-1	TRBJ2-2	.	TGTGCCAGCAGTGAAGCGATTTTATGGGTTCGGACTAGCGGGGGCGGGGAGCTGTTTTTT	CASSEAILWVRTSGGGELFF
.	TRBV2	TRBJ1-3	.	TGTGCCAGCGCCCCCAGGGCTGGAAACACCATATATTTT	CASAPRAGNTIYF
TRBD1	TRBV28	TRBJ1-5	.	TGTGCCAGCAGTTTAGCCCGGACAGGAATTTATAGCAATCAGCCCCAGCATTTT	CASSLARTGIYSNQPQHF